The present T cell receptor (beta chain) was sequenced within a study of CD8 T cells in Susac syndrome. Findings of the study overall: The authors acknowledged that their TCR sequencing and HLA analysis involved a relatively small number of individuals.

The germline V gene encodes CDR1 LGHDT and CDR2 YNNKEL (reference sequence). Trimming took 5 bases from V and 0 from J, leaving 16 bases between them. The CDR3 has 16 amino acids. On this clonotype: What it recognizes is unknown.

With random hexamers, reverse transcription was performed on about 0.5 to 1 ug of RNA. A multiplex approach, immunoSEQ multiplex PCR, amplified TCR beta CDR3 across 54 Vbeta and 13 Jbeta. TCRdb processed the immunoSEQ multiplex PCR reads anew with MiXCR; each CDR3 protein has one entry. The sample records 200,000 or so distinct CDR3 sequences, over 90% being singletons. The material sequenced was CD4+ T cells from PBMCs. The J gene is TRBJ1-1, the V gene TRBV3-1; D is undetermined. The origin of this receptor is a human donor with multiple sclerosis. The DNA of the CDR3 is TGTGCCAGCAGCTACCTGGGAAGCTTTATGAACACTGAAGCTTTCTTT. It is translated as CASSYLGSFMNTEAFF.